These 26 T cell receptor beta chains were all obtained from the same sample, sequenced in a study of blood T cell repertoires in COVID-19. Sequencing was performed with immunoSEQ multiplex PCR; in TCRdb, only in-frame clones are kept and a portion is missing. The sample includes 200,000 to 300,000 clones, around 87% of them seen just once. Material: peripheral blood. These receptors were taken from a woman in her 50s with acute or convalescent COVID-19.

V and J are TRBV21-1 and TRBJ1-5; the listed D gene, TRBD1, was not tested against the DNA. TRBV21-1 is termed a pseudogene. The CDR3 loop spans 15 amino acids. The CDR3 DNA sequence: TGTGCCAGCAGCAAAGTCAGGGAAAGCAATCAGCCCCAGCATTTT. It is translated as CASSKVRESNQPQHF.

The CDR3 DNA is TGTGCCAGCAGCGTAGTGGGAGCAGGGGGCTTAAGTTCACCCCTCCACTTT. This sequence encodes CASSVVGAGGLSSPLHF. V usage is TRBV9 and J usage is TRBJ1-6, with 8 bases lining up with TRBD1. V lost 0 bases to trimming and J lost 9 bases; unmatched junction nucleotides: 11. This CDR3 spans 17 amino acids. Per germline, CDR1 SGDLS and CDR2 YYNGEE.

The rearrangement joins TRBV28 to TRBJ2-4; 9 bases align to TRBD2. V shed 5 bases, J shed 8 bases, and the junction held 13 bases outside the gene matches. Germline-derived CDR1 and CDR2 are MDHEN and SYDVKM. CDR3 length equals 16 residues. CDR3 in amino acids: CASSPPSGSGSDIQYF. The CDR3 nucleotides are TGTGCCAGCAGTCCCCCCTCGGGTAGCGGGAGCGACATTCAGTACTTC.

V usage is TRBV10-2 and J usage is TRBJ2-1; TRBD2 matches 7 bases. The CDR3 length is 14 residues. The ends lost 7 bases at V and 1 base at J; junction bases unmatched: 4. The germline CDR1 and CDR2 sequences are WSHSY and SAAADI. Written as DNA, the CDR3 is TGCGCCAGCATGCGGGAGCAGTCCTACAATGAGCAGTTCTTC. Translated: CASMREQSYNEQFF.

The chain couples TRBV5-5 to TRBJ2-2; TRBD2 agrees at 10 bases. Germline V lookup: CDR1 SGHKS, CDR2 YYEKEE (reference sequence). The CDR3 is 16 residues long. Germline trimming cut 4 bases from V and 6 bases from J; bases unmatched to any gene: 9. The chain's CDR3 is CASSKGTSVVSGELFF. Written as DNA, the CDR3 is TGTGCCAGCAGCAAAGGGACTAGCGTCGTATCCGGGGAGCTGTTTTTT.

The chain employs TRBV18 and TRBJ2-3; D is unclear. V shed 0 bases and J shed 0 bases, with 7 bases lying between them. This CDR3 has 15 residues. Germline lookup yields CDR1 KGHSH and CDR2 LQKENI. CDR3 nucleotides: TGTGCCAGCTCACCACCACTACCAAGCACAGATACGCAGTATTTT. It yields the protein CASSPPLPSTDTQYF.

The rearrangement uses TRBV6-5 and TRBJ1-4; no clear D. The CDR3 sequence is 13 residues long. Germline CDR1 is MNHEY and CDR2 is SVGAGI. The V end was cut by 8 bases, the J end by 6 bases, with 13 bases between. CDR3 bases: TGTGCCAGCGGGGAGGAAAGGGATGAAAAACTGTTTTTT. Residues: CASGEERDEKLFF.

About this clone: At one boundary the junction diverges from the germline segment, which might be a read error. This chain uses TRBV20-1 with TRBJ2-7; a weak D match, TRBD2 (6 bases). The CDR3 covers 10 residues. CDR1 and CDR2 from the germline V gene are DFQATT and SNEGSKA (reference sequence). CDR3 loop: CSSGSYEQYF. The CDR3 nucleotides read TGTTCCAGCGGGTCCTACGAGCAGTACTTC.

The rearrangement joins TRBV28 to TRBJ2-7; D perhaps matches TRBD1 (6 bases). Trimming shortened V by 7 bases and J by 2 bases, and 15 bases separated the two germline ends. The CDR3 spans 14 residues. Germline loops: CDR1 MDHEN, CDR2 SYDVKM. The CDR3 loop reads CASIQDRSTYEQYF. As DNA, the CDR3 is TGTGCCAGCATTCAAGACAGGAGCACCTACGAGCAGTACTTC.

The sample holds a few counts of this clone. CDR3 nucleotide sequence: TGTGCCAGCAGTGAAGACAGGGGCTCTGGAAACACCATATATTTT. Residues: CASSEDRGSGNTIYF. The chain has TRBV25-1 and TRBJ1-3; 8 nucleotides agree with TRBD1. Trimming at V came to 2 bases and at J to 0 bases, leaving 0 bases not matched to a gene. The length of the CDR3 is 15 residues. The germline V gene has CDR1 MGHDK and CDR2 SYGVNS.

The J gene is TRBJ1-5, the V gene TRBV28, with unresolved D. V was shortened by 2 bases and J by 9 bases, with 8 bases between the two germline ends. Germline V gene data show CDR1 as MDHEN and CDR2 as SYDVKM. The CDR3 is made up of 12 amino acids. The CDR3: CASSLKYRPQHF. The DNA of the CDR3 is TGTGCCAGCAGTTTAAAATATCGGCCCCAGCATTTT.

CDR3: CASSLAGTSGTGELFF. The CDR3, as DNA: TGCGCCAGCAGCTTGGCTGGGACTAGCGGCACCGGGGAGCTGTTTTTT. J is TRBJ2-2 and V is TRBV5-1; 11 bases line up with TRBD2. The CDR3 extends over 16 amino acids. CDR1 and CDR2 from the germline V gene are SGHRS and YFSETQ. V dropped 0 bases and J dropped 4; count of bases not matched to a gene: 2.

This clone was counted once. This chain links TRBV27 with TRBJ2-1; D not certain. Deletions cut 8 bases from V and 8 bases from J, with 10 bases between. The CDR3 is 11 amino acids. CDR1 MNHEY and CDR2 SMNVEV come from the germline V gene (reference sequence). In DNA, the CDR3 is TGTGCCAGCCGGTTTGTCGATGAGCAGTTCTTC. It yields the protein CASRFVDEQFF.

The chain is built from TRBV27 and TRBJ2-5; 9 nucleotides line up with TRBD1. The length of the CDR3 is 16 residues. Trimming cost V 4 bases and J 5 bases; bases outside gene matches: 11. Per the germline V gene, CDR1 is MNHEY and CDR2 is SMNVEV (reference sequence). The CDR3 region has the DNA TGTGCCAGCAGTTATACCCCGGGACAGGGTAGGGAGACCCAGTACTTC. Amino acid sequence: CASSYTPGQGRETQYF.

The chain combines TRBV27 with TRBJ2-3; 11 bases agree with TRBD2. V dropped 5 bases and J dropped 2; count of bases not matched to a gene: 6. This CDR3 region has 16 residues. From germline, CDR1 is MNHEY and CDR2 SMNVEV (reference sequence). In nucleotides, the CDR3 is TGTGCCAGCAGTCCTCGGACTAGCGGGTCCACAGATACGCAGTATTTT. This sequence encodes CASSPRTSGSTDTQYF.

The chain combines TRBV18 with TRBJ2-3; possibly TRBD2 for D (6 bases). Germline-derived CDR1 and CDR2 are KGHSH and LQKENI. This CDR3 has 15 residues. Trimming took off 2 bases at V and 2 bases at J, with 11 bases between the two ends. CDR3 sequence: CASSPRLAHTDTQYF. As DNA, the CDR3 is TGTGCCAGCTCACCAAGGCTAGCGCACACAGATACGCAGTATTTT.

This chain links TRBV3-1 (or the pseudogene TRBV3-2) with TRBJ1-6, with D unclear. Trimming took 0 bases from V and 7 from J, leaving 10 bases between them. This CDR3 spans 15 amino acids. The germline V gene encodes CDR1 LGHDT and CDR2 YNNKEL (reference sequence). In nucleotides, the CDR3 is TGTGCCAGCAGCCAAGACTCGGGGTGGAATTCACCCCTCCACTTT. Its protein is CASSQDSGWNSPLHF.

This rearrangement joins TRBV2 to TRBJ2-3, with a weak D call TRBD2 (6 bases). This CDR3 region has 12 residues. Germline CDR1 is SNHLY and CDR2 is FYNNEI. Trimming removed 5 bases at V and 6 bases at J, with 9 bases between. Here the CDR3 reads CASSTGADTQYF. CDR3 nucleotide sequence: TGTGCCAGCAGTACGGGAGCGGATACGCAGTATTTT.

This clone was recorded a few times. The rearrangement links TRBV5-1 to TRBJ2-1; 14 bases align to TRBD2. Trimming at V came to 3 bases and at J to 3 bases, leaving 2 bases not matched to a gene. Germline V gene lookup returns CDR1 SGHRS and CDR2 YFSETQ. The CDR3 sequence is 16 residues long. The CDR3 here is CASSWGLAGDYNEQFF. CDR3 nucleotide sequence: TGCGCCAGCAGCTGGGGACTAGCGGGGGACTACAATGAGCAGTTCTTC.

This clone appeared a few times. The CDR3 coding sequence is TGTGCCAGCAGCTTAACGGCGGCGAGCTCCTACAATGAGCAGTTCTTC. Translating gives CASSLTAASSYNEQFF. This chain connects TRBV7-9 to TRBJ2-1; unclear D gene. The CDR3 has 16 residues. The V and J ends lost 2 bases and 0 bases respectively, with 11 bases between them. Germline CDR1 reads SEHNR; CDR2 reads FQNEAQ (reference sequence).

The genes are TRBV11-2 and TRBJ1-6, with TRBD1 as a possible D gene (5 bases). CDR1 is SGHAT, CDR2 FQNNGV, per germline. The CDR3 extends over 16 amino acids. V dropped 2 bases and J dropped 10 bases, with 18 bases sitting between them. DNA for the CDR3: TGTGCCAGCAGCTTACTAGGGGCCGAAGGGCGATCACCCCTCCACTTT. This codes for CASSLLGAEGRSPLHF. The full variable domain, with the rest looked up from reference TRBV11-2 and TRBJ1-6, is EAGVAQSPRYKIIEKRQSVAFWCNPISGHATLYWYQQILGQGPKLLIQFQNNGVVDDSQLPKDRFSAERLKGVDSTLKIQPAKLEDSAVYLCASSLLGAEGRSPLHFGNGTRLTVT.

V is TRBV28 and J is TRBJ2-7; 9 nucleotides agree with TRBD1. Trimming removed 5 bases from V and 4 bases from J; junction bases left unmatched: 6. Germline V gives CDR1 MDHEN, CDR2 SYDVKM. The CDR3 totals 14 residues. CDR3 region: CASSAGTGHYEQYF. Here the CDR3 DNA reads TGTGCCAGCAGTGCCGGGACAGGGCATTACGAGCAGTACTTC.

V is TRBV12-3 or TRBV12-4 and J is TRBJ1-5; D is perhaps TRBD1 (6 bases). The V gene lost 1 base and the J gene lost 7 bases, with 8 bases spanning the gap. CDR3 length: 13 amino acids. CDR3 sequence reads: CASSLGGLQPQHF. CDR3 coding DNA: TGTGCCAGCAGTTTAGGGGGGCTGCAGCCCCAGCATTTT.

The V call is TRBV9, the J call TRBJ2-2; 12 nucleotides align to TRBD2. Germline assignment: CDR1 SGDLS and CDR2 YYNGEE. The CDR3 extends over 17 amino acids. Trimming took 0 bases from V and 6 from J; bases not matched to a gene: 6. The CDR3: CASSVDPSGRASGELFF. The CDR3 coding sequence is TGTGCCAGCAGCGTAGACCCTAGCGGGAGGGCTTCCGGGGAGCTGTTTTTT.

V and J are TRBV6-5 and TRBJ2-1; 10 nucleotides line up with TRBD2. The CDR3 consists of 13 residues. The V gene's germline CDR1 is MNHEY and CDR2 SVGAGI. Trimming at V came to 10 bases and at J to 6 bases, leaving 6 bases not matched to a gene. CDR3 amino acids: CATPGLASNEQFF. As DNA, the CDR3 is TGTGCCACCCCGGGACTAGCGTCCAATGAGCAGTTCTTC.

The chain uses TRBV5-1 and TRBJ2-1, with D perhaps matching TRBD2 (5 bases). The germline gives CDR1 SGHRS, CDR2 YFSETQ. The CDR3 is made up of 14 amino acids. V lost 4 bases and J lost 9, with 17 bases in between. In DNA form, the CDR3 reads TGCGCCAGCAGCCCGTTAGTTTTCGCGGGTGAGCAGTTCTTC. Translating it yields CASSPLVFAGEQFF. The variable domain in full, with the rest retrieved from reference TRBV5-1 and TRBJ2-1, is KAGVTQTPRYLIKTRGQQVTLSCSPISGHRSVSWYQQTPGQGLQFLFEYFSETQRNKGNFPGRFSGRQFSNSRSEMNVSTLELGDSALYLCASSPLVFAGEQFFGPGTRLTVL.